This note documents a single T cell receptor beta chain sequence. The antigen remains unidentified. The data were obtained in a study of identical twins' blood T cells. Study results and caveats: Twins shared about as many clonotypes as their cloneset sizes predicted. Twin repertoire similarity may partly reflect shared environment.

All three twin pairs grew up together with likely shared infections and vaccines. TCRdb reprocessed the 5' RACE reads via MiXCR and lists one record per CDR3 protein. The data contain roughly 340,000 distinct CDR3 sequences, over 25% of them singletons. There are 16 residues in the CDR3. Germline CDR1 reads KGHSH; CDR2 reads LQKENI. With 6 bases clipped from V and 0 bases from J, the junction kept 4 bases outside the gene matches. The TCR originated in a woman aged 18-49 years in good health. Sequenced material: PBMCs. The rearrangement links TRBV18 to TRBJ2-1, with 11 positions matching TRBD2. The chain's CDR3 is CASSQTSGISYNEQFF. In DNA, the CDR3 is TGTGCCAGCTCGCAGACTAGCGGGATCTCCTACAATGAGCAGTTCTTC.